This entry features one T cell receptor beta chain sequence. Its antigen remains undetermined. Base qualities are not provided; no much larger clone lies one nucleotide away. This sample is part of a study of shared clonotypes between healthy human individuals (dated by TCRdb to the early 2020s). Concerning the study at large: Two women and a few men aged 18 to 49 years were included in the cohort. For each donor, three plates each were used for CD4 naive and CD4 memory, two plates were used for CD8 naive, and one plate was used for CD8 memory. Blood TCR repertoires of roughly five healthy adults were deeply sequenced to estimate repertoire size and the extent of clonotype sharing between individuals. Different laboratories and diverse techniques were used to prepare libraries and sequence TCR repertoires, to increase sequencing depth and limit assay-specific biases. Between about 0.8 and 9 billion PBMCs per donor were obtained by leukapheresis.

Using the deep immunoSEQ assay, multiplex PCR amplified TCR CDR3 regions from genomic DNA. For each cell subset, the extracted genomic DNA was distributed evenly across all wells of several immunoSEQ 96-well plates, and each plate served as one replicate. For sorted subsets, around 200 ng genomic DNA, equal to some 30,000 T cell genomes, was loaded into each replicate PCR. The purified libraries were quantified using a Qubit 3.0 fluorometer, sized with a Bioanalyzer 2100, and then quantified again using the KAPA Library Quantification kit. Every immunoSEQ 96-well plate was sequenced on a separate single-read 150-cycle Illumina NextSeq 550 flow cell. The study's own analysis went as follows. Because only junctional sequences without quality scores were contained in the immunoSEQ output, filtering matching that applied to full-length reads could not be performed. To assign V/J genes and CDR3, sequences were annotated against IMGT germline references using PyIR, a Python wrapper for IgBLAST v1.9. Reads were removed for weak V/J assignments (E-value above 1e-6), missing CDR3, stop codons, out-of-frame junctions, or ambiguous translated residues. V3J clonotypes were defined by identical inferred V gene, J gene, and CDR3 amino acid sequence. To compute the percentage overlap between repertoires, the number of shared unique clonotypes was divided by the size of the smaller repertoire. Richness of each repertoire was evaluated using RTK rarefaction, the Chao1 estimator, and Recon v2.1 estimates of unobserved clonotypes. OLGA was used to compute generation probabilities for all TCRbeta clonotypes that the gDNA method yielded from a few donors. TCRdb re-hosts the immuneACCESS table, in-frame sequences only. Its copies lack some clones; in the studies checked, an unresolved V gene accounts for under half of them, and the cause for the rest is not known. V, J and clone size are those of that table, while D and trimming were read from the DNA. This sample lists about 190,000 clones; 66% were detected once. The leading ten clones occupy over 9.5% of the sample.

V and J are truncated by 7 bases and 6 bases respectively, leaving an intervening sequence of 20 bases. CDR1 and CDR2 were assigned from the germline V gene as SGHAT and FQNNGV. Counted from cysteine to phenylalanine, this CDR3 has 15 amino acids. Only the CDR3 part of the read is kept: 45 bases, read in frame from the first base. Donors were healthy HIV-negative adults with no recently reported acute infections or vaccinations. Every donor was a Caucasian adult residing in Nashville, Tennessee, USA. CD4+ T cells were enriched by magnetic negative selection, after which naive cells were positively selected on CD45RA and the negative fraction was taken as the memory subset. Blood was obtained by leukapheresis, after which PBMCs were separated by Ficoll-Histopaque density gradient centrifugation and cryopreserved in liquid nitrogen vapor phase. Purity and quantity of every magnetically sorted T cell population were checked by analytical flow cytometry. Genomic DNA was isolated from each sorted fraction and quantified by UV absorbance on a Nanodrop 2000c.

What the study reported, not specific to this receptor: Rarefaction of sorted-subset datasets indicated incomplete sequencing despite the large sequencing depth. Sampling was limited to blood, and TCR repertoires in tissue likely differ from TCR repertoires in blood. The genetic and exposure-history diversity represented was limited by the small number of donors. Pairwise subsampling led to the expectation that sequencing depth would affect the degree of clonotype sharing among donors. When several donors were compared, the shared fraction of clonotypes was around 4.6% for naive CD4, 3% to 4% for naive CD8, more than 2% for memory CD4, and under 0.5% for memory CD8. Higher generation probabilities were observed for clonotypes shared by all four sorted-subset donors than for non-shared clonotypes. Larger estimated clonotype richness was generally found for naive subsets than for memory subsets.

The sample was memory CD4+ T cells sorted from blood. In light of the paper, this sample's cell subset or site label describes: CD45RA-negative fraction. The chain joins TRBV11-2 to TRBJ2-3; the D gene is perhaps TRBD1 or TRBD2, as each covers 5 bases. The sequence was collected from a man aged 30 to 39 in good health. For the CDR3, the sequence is CASTPNWAGTDTQYF. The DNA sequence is TGTGCCAGCACCCCTAACTGGGCAGGGACGGATACGCAGTATTTT.